What follows are 22 T cell receptor beta chains derived from one specimen sequenced in a study of technical replicates of blood from a handful of donors. TCRdb keeps only in-frame clones here, not all; method: immunoSEQ multiplex PCR. Of tens of thousands of clones listed, more than 90% are singletons. Sequencing input: PBMCs. All receptors derive from a human donor in good health. Some clones in this sample may be carry-over from other donors' samples.

The V and J genes are TRBV19 and TRBJ1-4; D possibly corresponds to TRBD1 (5 bases). The length of the CDR3 is 14 residues. The ends were cut back, 5 bases at V and 5 bases at J, with 12 bases in the middle. Germline assignment: CDR1 LNHDA and CDR2 SQIVND (reference sequence). The CDR3 DNA follows: TGTGCCAGTAGTCCCGCCGGGGGGAATGAAAAACTGTTTTTT. Translating gives CASSPAGGNEKLFF.

CDR3 in DNA: TGCAGTGCGGGGAGAGGGAACGAGCAGTACTTC. This codes for CSAGRGNEQYF. J is TRBJ2-7 and V is TRBV20-1, with D perhaps TRBD2 (5 bases). Germline V gene lookup returns CDR1 DFQATT and CDR2 SNEGSKA (reference sequence). V lost 6 bases, J lost 5 bases, and 11 bases lay in between. CDR3 length: 11 residues.

The chain is built from TRBV2 and TRBJ1-5, with D possibly TRBD1 on 5 matching bases. The CDR3 length is 15 residues. The V end was cut by 6 bases, the J end by 0 bases, with 12 bases between. The germline V gene has CDR1 SNHLY and CDR2 FYNNEI. CDR3 DNA sequence: TGTGCCAGCAGCATACGGGGGGTTAGCAATCAGCCCCAGCATTTT. Amino acids: CASSIRGVSNQPQHF.

This chain links TRBV10-3 with TRBJ2-7; TRBD2 matches at 9 bases. The ends lost 2 bases at V and 4 bases at J; junction bases unmatched: 6. Per germline, CDR1 ENHRY and CDR2 SYGVKD. The CDR3 sequence is 15 residues long. CDR3 sequence: CAISEGGSGSYEQYF. The DNA for the CDR3 is TGTGCCATCAGTGAGGGCGGTAGCGGGAGTTACGAGCAGTACTTC.

V usage is TRBV5-6 and J usage is TRBJ1-1; D not resolved. CDR3 size: 14 residues. The ends were cut back, 0 bases at V and 1 base at J, with 7 bases in the middle. The germline CDR1 and CDR2 sequences are SGHDT and YYEEEE. The chain's CDR3 is CASSLDGRNTEAFF. CDR3 nucleotides: TGTGCCAGCAGCTTGGATGGGCGGAACACTGAAGCTTTCTTT.

Note on this clone: A junction end diverges from the germline sequence, so it may reflect a read error. This chain joins TRBV5-3 and TRBJ1-1, with D possibly matching TRBD1 (6 bases). TRBV5-3 is an ORF, and what it does is uncertain. The CDR3 loop spans 14 amino acids. Here the CDR3 DNA reads TGTGCCAGAAGGGAGGATCCGGGACAAAGAGCAATAACCTTT. Its translation: CARREDPGQRAITF.

The chain combines TRBV4-3 with TRBJ2-1, with D uncertain. Trimming shortened V by 2 bases and J by 9 bases, and 5 bases separated the two germline ends. CDR3 length: 11 amino acids. In germline, CDR1 is LGHNA, CDR2 YSLEER. DNA for the CDR3: TGCGCCAGCAGCCAACTAGGTGAGCAGTTCTTC. Protein: CASSQLGEQFF.

This chain links TRBV4-3 with TRBJ2-1; 11 bases are shared with TRBD2. Per germline, CDR1 LGHNA and CDR2 YSLEER. The V and J ends lost 8 bases and 10 bases, in that order; junction bases with no gene match: 4. The CDR3 extends over 12 amino acids. Written as DNA, the CDR3 is TGCGCCAGCGCGTTAGCGGGAGGGGAGCAGTTCTTC. Encoded protein: CASALAGGEQFF.

The chain recombines TRBV7-2 with TRBJ2-3; 12 bases map to TRBD2. V trimming: 6 bases; J trimming: 7 bases; junction bases outside the gene matches: 8. CDR1 and CDR2 from the germline V gene are SGHTA and FQGNSA. This CDR3 has 15 residues. CDR3 DNA: TGTGCCAGCAGTTCGACTAGCGGGAGTCAGTATACGCAGTATTTT. It codes for CASSSTSGSQYTQYF.

The chain combines TRBV2 with TRBJ1-2; maybe TRBD1 (5 bases). Germline V gives CDR1 SNHLY, CDR2 FYNNEI. CDR3 length: 14 amino acids. Deletions cut 5 bases from V and 4 bases from J, with 14 bases between. The CDR3 DNA sequence: TGTGCCAGCAGTACAGACAGCGAATCCTATGGCTACACCTTC. This sequence encodes CASSTDSESYGYTF.

This clone turned up a few times. The V gene is TRBV11-2, the J gene TRBJ2-5, with 11 bases that match TRBD1. The V gene end was trimmed by 5 bases and the J gene end by 5 bases; junction bases not matched to a gene: 13. From germline, CDR1 is SGHAT and CDR2 FQNNGV. This CDR3 is built from 17 residues. CDR3 in DNA: TGTGCCAGCAGCCCCTTCGGAACGGACAGGGGGCATGAGACCCAGTACTTC. This codes for CASSPFGTDRGHETQYF.

This clone was recorded only once. The chain is built from TRBV7-2 and TRBJ1-2; 10 nucleotides align to TRBD1. Trimming cost V 5 bases and J 4 bases; bases outside gene matches: 4. Germline CDR1 is SGHTA and CDR2 is FQGNSA. This CDR3 region has 14 residues. The CDR3: CASSRDRGGYGYTF. The CDR3 DNA is TGTGCCAGCAGCAGGGACAGGGGTGGCTATGGCTACACCTTC.

The V gene is TRBV19, the J gene TRBJ2-3; 7 bases agree with TRBD1. The V segment lost 5 bases and the J segment 2 bases; nucleotides outside the gene matches: 10. Germline lookup yields CDR1 LNHDA and CDR2 SQIVND (reference sequence). The CDR3 sequence is 16 residues long. CDR3 loop: CASSVFSGQPTDTQYF. The CDR3 bases are TGTGCCAGTAGTGTTTTTTCGGGACAGCCCACAGATACGCAGTATTTT.

The rearrangement uses TRBV7-9 and TRBJ2-7; D is uncertain. This CDR3 has 12 residues. V was pared by 4 bases and J by 2 bases, with 6 bases between. The germline V gene encodes CDR1 SEHNR and CDR2 FQNEAQ (reference sequence). DNA for the CDR3: TGTGCCAGCAGCTCTAGTCCCTACGAGCAGTACTTC. Protein product: CASSSSPYEQYF.

The CDR3 protein is CASSQDPDRAREKLFF. DNA for the CDR3: TGCGCCAGCAGCCAAGATCCGGACAGGGCTCGGGAAAAACTGTTTTTT. This sequence joins TRBV4-1 and TRBJ1-4; 8 bases align to TRBD1. The CDR3 is made up of 16 amino acids. Per the germline V gene, CDR1 is MGHRA and CDR2 is YSYEKL. V lost 0 bases to trimming and J lost 8 bases; unmatched junction nucleotides: 8.

The chain links TRBV7-8 to TRBJ1-1; the D gene is possibly TRBD1 (6 bases). This CDR3 is built from 16 residues. CDR1 and CDR2 from the germline V gene are SGHVS and FQNEAQ. V dropped 7 bases and J dropped 1 base, with 19 bases sitting between them. CDR3 bases: TGTGCCAGCATAAACATCTTCAACAGGGAGAACACTGAAGCTTTCTTT. This codes for CASINIFNRENTEAFF.

For this clone: In the same sample, other DNA sequences code for this CDR3. The chain employs TRBV4-3 and TRBJ2-7, with TRBD1 matching 8 bases. With V trimmed by 0 bases and J by 0 bases, 1 base remained unmatched. Germline assignment: CDR1 LGHNA and CDR2 YSLEER. CDR3 length: 15 amino acids. CDR3 nucleotides: TGCGCCAGCAGCCAAGACAGGGGGCTCTCCTACGAGCAGTACTTC. Its translation is CASSQDRGLSYEQYF.

CDR3 loop: CASSNSGGPKSTQYF. CDR3 sequence (DNA): TGTGCCAGTAGTAATTCGGGAGGACCAAAATCGACCCAGTACTTC. The rearrangement links TRBV19 to TRBJ2-5; 7 bases fit TRBD2. This CDR3 spans 15 amino acids. Germline V gene data show CDR1 as LNHDA and CDR2 as SQIVND (reference sequence). V was pared by 4 bases and J by 7 bases, with 12 bases of the junction left unmatched. The whole variable domain, filled in from reference TRBV19 and TRBJ2-5, reads DGGITQSPKYLFRKEGQNVTLSCEQNLNHDAMYWYRQDPGQGLRLIYYSQIVNDFQKGDIAEGYSVSREKKESFPLTVTSAQKNPTAFYLCASSNSGGPKSTQYFGPGTRLLVL.

The chain couples TRBV7-2 to TRBJ1-4, with TRBD1 as a possible D gene (5 bases). This CDR3 region has 13 residues. V dropped 5 bases and J dropped 12 bases, with 16 bases sitting between them. Germline CDR1 is SGHTA and CDR2 is FQGNSA. CDR3 sequence: CASSQGRNGELFF. For the CDR3, the DNA is TGTGCCAGCAGCCAGGGCCGCAATGGGGAACTGTTTTTT.

The CDR3, as DNA: TGCGCCAGCAGCCTAACTAGCGGGGGTACGGCGGAGCAGTTCTTC. The encoded protein is CASSLTSGGTAEQFF. The chain has TRBV5-1 and TRBJ2-1; 11 bases map to TRBD2. V lost 4 bases, J lost 10 bases, and 10 bases stayed unmatched. Germline values: CDR1 SGHRS, CDR2 YFSETQ. The CDR3 consists of 15 residues.

The chain joins TRBV7-9 to TRBJ1-2; no clear D gene. The CDR3 is 14 amino acids. Trimming took 5 bases from V and 2 from J, leaving 12 bases between them. The germline V gene encodes CDR1 SEHNR and CDR2 FQNEAQ (reference sequence). CDR3: CASSTSGSNYGYTF. CDR3 bases: TGTGCCAGCAGCACGTCGGGATCGAACTATGGCTACACCTTC.

This rearrangement joins TRBV9 to TRBJ2-1; perhaps TRBD2 as D (7 bases). Germline assignment: CDR1 SGDLS and CDR2 YYNGEE. The CDR3 covers 16 residues. The V gene lost 2 bases and the J gene lost 9 bases, with 21 bases spanning the gap. The CDR3 DNA reads TGTGCCAGCAGCGTTGCGGGGGCGGGAGTATACTTTGAGCAGTTCTTC. Translation gives CASSVAGAGVYFEQFF.